This T cell receptor (beta chain) appears in the sequencing data of a study of T cell responses to AZD1222 COVID-19 vaccine. The data were produced by immunoSEQ multiplex PCR, yet TCRdb's version contains in-frame clones alone and is incomplete. The repertoire holds around 89,000 clones, with approximately 90% as singletons. The V gene's germline CDR1 is LNHDA and CDR2 SQIVND (reference sequence). This CDR3 region has 15 residues. Trimming pared 3 bases from V and 8 bases from J, leaving 19 bases between. The source was peripheral blood, collected on day 0 of AZD1222 vaccination. The chain combines TRBV19 with TRBJ1-2, with D unclear. The sequence derives from an adult in good health. CDR3 in amino acids: CASSMVDRTRQGYTF. CDR3 nucleotide sequence: TGTGCCAGTAGTATGGTGGACCGAACCCGGCAGGGCTACACCTTC.